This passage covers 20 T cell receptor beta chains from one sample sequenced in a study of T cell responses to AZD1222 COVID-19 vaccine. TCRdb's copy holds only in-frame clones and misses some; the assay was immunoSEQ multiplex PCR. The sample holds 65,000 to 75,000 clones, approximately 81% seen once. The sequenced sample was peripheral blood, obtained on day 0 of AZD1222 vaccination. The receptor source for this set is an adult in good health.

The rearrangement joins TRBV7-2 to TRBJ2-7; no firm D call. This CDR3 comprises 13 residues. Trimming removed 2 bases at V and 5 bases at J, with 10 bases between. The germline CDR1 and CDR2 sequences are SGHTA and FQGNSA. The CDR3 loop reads CASSLLGTHEQYF. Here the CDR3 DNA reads TGTGCCAGCAGCTTATTAGGAACCCACGAGCAGTACTTC.

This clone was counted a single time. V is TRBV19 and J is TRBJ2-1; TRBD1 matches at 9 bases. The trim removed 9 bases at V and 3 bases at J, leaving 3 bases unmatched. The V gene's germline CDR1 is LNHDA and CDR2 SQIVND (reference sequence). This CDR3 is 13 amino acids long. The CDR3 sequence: CASQTGGYNEQFF. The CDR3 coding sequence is TGTGCCAGCCAGACAGGGGGCTACAATGAGCAGTTCTTC.

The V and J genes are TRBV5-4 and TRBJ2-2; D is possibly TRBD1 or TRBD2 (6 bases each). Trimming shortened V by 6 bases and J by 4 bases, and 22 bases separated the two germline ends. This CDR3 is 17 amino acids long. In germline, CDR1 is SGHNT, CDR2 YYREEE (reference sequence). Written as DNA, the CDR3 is TGTGCCAGCACCCTGGGCCGGGGGCAAAAGGGCACCGGGGAGCTGTTTTTT. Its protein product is CASTLGRGQKGTGELFF.

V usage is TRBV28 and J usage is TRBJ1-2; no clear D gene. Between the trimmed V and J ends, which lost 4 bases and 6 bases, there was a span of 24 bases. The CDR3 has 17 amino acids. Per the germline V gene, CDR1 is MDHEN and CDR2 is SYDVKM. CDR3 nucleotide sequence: TGTGCCAGCAGTTCGGACCCGGGTTGGGGTTTATCTGATGGCTACACCTTC. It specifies CASSSDPGWGLSDGYTF.

DNA of the CDR3: TGTGCCAGCAGCCCAATGGGGACAGGAGGGGCCGGGGAGCTGTTTTTT. It codes for CASSPMGTGGAGELFF. This chain uses TRBV9 with TRBJ2-2; TRBD1 agrees at 8 bases. The germline V gene has CDR1 SGDLS and CDR2 YYNGEE. The CDR3 is 16 amino acids. Trimming took 4 bases from V and 6 from J; bases not matched to a gene: 11. The complete variable domain, with remaining parts taken from reference TRBV9 and TRBJ2-2, reads DSGVTQTPKHLITATGQRVTLRCSPRSGDLSVYWYQQSLDQGLQFLIQYYNGEERAKGNILERFSAQQFPDLHSELNLSSLELGDSALYFCASSPMGTGGAGELFFGEGSRLTVL.

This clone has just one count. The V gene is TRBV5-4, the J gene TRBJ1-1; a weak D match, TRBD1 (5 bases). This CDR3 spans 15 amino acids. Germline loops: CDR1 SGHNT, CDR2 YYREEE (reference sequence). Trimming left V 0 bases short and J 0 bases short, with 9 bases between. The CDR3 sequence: CASSLEGTLNTEAFF. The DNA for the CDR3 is TGTGCCAGCAGCTTGGAGGGGACCTTGAACACTGAAGCTTTCTTT.

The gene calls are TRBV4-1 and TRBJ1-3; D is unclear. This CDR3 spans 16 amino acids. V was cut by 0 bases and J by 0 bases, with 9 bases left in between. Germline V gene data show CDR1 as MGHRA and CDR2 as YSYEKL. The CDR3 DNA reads TGCGCCAGCAGCCAAGACGACGGATTCTCTGGAAACACCATATATTTT. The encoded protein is CASSQDDGFSGNTIYF.

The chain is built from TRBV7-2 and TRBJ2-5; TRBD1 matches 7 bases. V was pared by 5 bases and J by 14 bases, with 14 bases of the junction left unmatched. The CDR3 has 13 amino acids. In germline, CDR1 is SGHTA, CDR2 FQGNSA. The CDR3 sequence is CASSPDLGGIGYF. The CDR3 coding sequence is TGTGCCAGCAGCCCTGATCTAGGGGGCATCGGATACTTC.

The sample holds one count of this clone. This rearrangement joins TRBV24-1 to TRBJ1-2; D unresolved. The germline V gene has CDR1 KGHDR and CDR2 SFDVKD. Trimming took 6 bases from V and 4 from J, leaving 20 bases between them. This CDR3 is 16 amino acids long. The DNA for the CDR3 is TGTGCCACCAGTTCCCCGATCGGTAAAGGAGGCTATGGCTACACCTTC. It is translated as CATSSPIGKGGYGYTF.

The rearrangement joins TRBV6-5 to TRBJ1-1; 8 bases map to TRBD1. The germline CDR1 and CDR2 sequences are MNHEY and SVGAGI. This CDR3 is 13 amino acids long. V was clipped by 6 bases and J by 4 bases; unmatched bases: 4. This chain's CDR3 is CASSVQGVTEAFF. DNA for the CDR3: TGTGCCAGCAGCGTACAGGGGGTCACTGAAGCTTTCTTT.

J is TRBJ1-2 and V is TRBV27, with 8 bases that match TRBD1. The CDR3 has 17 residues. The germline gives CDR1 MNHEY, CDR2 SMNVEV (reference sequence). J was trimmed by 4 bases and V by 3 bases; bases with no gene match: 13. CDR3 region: CASSFRAGGERLYGYTF. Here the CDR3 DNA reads TGTGCCAGCAGTTTTAGGGCAGGGGGCGAACGACTCTATGGCTACACCTTC.

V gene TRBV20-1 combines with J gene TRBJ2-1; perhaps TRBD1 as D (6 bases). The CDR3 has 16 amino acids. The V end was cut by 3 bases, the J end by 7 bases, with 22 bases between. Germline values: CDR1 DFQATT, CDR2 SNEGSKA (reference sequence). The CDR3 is CSASLGGGRIMNEQFF. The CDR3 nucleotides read TGCAGTGCTAGTCTCGGTGGGGGCAGGATTATGAATGAGCAGTTCTTC.

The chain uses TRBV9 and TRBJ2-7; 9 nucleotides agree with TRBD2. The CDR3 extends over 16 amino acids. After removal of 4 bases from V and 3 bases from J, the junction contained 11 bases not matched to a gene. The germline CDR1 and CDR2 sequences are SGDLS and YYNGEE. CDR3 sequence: CASSPQRLAEYYEQYF. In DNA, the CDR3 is TGTGCCAGCAGCCCACAACGACTAGCGGAGTACTACGAGCAGTACTTC.

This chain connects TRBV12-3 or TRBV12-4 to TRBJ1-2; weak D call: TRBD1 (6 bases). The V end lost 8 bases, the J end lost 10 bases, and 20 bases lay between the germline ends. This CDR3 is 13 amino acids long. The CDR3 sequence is CASSPWNREDYTF. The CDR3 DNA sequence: TGTGCCAGCTCCCCCTGGAACAGGGAAGACTACACCTTC.

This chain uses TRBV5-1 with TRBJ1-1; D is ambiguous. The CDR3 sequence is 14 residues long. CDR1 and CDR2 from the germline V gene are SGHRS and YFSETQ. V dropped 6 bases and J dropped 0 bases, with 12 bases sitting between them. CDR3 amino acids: CASNQGGLNTEAFF. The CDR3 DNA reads TGCGCCAGCAACCAAGGAGGGCTGAACACTGAAGCTTTCTTT.

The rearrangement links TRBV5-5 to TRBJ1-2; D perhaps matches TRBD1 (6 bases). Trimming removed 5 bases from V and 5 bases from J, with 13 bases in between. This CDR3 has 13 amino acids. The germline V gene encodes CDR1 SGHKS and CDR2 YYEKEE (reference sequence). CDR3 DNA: TGTGCCAGCAGGTCCGGGACACAATATGGCTACACCTTC. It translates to CASRSGTQYGYTF.

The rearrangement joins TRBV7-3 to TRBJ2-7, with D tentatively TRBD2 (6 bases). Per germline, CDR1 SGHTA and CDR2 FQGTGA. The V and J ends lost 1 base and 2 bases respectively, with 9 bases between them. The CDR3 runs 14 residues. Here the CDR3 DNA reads TGTGCCAGCAGCTTAATGCCGGGGGCCTACGAGCAGTACTTC. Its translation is CASSLMPGAYEQYF.

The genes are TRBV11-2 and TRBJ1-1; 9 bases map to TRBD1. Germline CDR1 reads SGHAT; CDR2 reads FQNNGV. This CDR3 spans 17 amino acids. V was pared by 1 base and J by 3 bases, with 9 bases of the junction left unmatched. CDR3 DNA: TGTGCCAGCAGCTTAGGCGGACAGGGGCCGGGTCACACTGAAGCTTTCTTT. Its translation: CASSLGGQGPGHTEAFF.

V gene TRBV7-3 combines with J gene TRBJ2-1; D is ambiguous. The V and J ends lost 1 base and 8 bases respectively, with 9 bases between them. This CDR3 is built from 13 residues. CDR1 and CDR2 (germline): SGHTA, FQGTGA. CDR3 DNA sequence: TGTGCCAGCAGCTTAAACCCCAAAGATGAGCAGTTCTTC. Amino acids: CASSLNPKDEQFF. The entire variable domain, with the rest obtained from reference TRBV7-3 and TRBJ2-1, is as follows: GAGVSQTPSNKVTEKGKYVELRCDPISGHTALYWYRQSLGQGPEFLIYFQGTGAADDSGLPNDRFFAVRPEGSVSTLKIQRTERGDSAVYLCASSLNPKDEQFFGPGTRLTVL.

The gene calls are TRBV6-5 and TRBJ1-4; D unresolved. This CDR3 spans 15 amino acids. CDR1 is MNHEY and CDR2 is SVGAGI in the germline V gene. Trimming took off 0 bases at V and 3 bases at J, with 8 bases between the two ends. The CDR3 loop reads CASSYSADPNEKLFF. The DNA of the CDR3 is TGTGCCAGCAGTTACTCGGCGGATCCTAATGAAAAACTGTTTTTT.